This T cell receptor beta chain comes out of a study of T-cell reconstitution after alpha-beta-depleted transplantation in children. This CDR3 region has 15 residues. Losses at the gene ends were 6 bases for V and 7 bases for J; bases not matched to a gene: 9. For TCRbeta, the library was prepared with unique molecular identifiers. TCRdb re-analysed the PCR reads in MiXCR, keeping a single row per CDR3 protein. The table lists a few hundred thousand distinct CDR3 sequences, 25% to 30% of them singletons, with approximately 33% in the top ten. The sequence derives from a boy under two years old with Wiskott-Aldrich syndrome, due to receive a stem cell transplant. The rearrangement uses TRBV12-3 or TRBV12-4 and TRBJ1-4; 9 bases line up with TRBD1. The sequenced sample was PBMCs, obtained before TCRalphabeta/CD19-depleted stem cell transplant. CDR3: CASRKAQGAREKLFF. The CDR3 bases are TGTGCCAGCAGGAAAGCACAGGGGGCGCGTGAAAAACTGTTTTTT.